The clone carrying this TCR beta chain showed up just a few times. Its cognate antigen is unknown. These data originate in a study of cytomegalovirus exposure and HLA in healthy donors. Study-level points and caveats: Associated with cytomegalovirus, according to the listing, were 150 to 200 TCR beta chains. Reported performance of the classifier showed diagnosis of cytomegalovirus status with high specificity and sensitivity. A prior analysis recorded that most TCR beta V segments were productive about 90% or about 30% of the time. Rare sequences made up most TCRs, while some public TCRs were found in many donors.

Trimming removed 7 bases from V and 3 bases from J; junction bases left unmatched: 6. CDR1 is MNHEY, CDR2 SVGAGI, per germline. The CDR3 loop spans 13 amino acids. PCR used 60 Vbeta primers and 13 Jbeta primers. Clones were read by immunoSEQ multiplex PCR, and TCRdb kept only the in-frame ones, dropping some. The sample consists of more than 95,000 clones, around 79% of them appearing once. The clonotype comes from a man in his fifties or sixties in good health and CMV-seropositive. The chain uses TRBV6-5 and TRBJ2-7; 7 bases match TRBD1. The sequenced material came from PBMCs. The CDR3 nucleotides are TGTGCCAGCATACGGACAGGCTACTACGAGCAGTACTTC. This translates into CASIRTGYYEQYF.